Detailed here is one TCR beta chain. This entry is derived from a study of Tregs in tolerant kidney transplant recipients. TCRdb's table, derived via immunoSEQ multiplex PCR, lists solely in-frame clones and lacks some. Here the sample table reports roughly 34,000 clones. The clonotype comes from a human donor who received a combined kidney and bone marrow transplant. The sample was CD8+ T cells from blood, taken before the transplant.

The part of the CDR3 DNA that was read is TGTGCCAGTAGTCTCGCCTTGGGACAGGTCTCTCGGGGC. It is translated as CASSLALGQVSRG. The entire CDR3 protein is CASSLALGQVSRGYTF. The chain couples TRBV19 to TRBJ1-2; 8 bases are a match to TRBD1. The missing CDR3 end, 3 residues past where the read stops, is filled in from the germline J gene. The V gene's germline CDR1 is LNHDA and CDR2 SQIVND (reference sequence). CDR3 length equals 16 residues.